This TCR beta chain comes out of a study of T-cell reconstitution after alpha-beta-depleted transplantation in children. Unique molecular identifiers featured in how the TCRbeta library was prepared. In TCRdb, the PCR reads were re-called with MiXCR into one record per CDR3 protein. This table has approximately 170,000 distinct CDR3 sequences, roughly 10% appearing once. Trimming shortened V by 7 bases and J by 4 bases, and 5 bases separated the two germline ends. Germline loops: CDR1 DFQATT, CDR2 SNEGSKA (reference sequence). The CDR3 spans 10 residues. This clonotype was observed at least ten times. As yet, its antigen is unknown. Study observations and caveats: After transplant, high TCRbeta diversity at day 60 in some patients arose from surviving recipient T cells and thymic progenitors. T-cell counts and diversity at one year following transplant were attributed mainly to newly produced T cells. Alpha-beta T cells about two months after transplant reportedly derived from several hundred expanded graft clones.

This TCR came from a boy aged 2 to 10 with acute myeloid leukemia, due to receive a stem cell transplant. Sample: PBMCs, taken before TCRalphabeta/CD19-depleted stem cell transplant. The chain couples TRBV20-1 to TRBJ2-1; D call uncertain. In DNA form, the CDR3 reads TGCAGTGGGGTGTACAATGAGCAGTTCTTC. Translation gives CSGVYNEQFF.